This TCR beta chain was recovered during a study of tumor-infiltrating lymphocytes in primary liver carcinoma. On the study more broadly: Patients, male and female, were 30 to 69 years old.

Total RNA amounting to roughly 450 ng was the source from which TCR beta cDNA was made with a constant-region primer. Three rounds of nested multiplex PCR with slightly modified ARM-PCR produced TCR beta libraries. Researchers ran the first two PCR rounds for ten to eleven cycles each with TRBV1-TRBV30 forward primers and a C-beta reverse primer. MiXCR was run by TCRdb on the multiplex PCR reads, yielding one entry per CDR3 protein. Counted here are approximately 76,000 distinct CDR3 sequences, around 75% occurring once; the ten biggest clones make up approximately 13%. The table lists this clonotype with a count of one. Unsorted bulk tissue of about 19-33 mg yielded co-extracted RNA and DNA. The junction had 19 bases not matched to a gene; V was cut back by 5 bases and J by 5 bases. The CDR3 loop spans 18 amino acids.

The rearrangement joins TRBV12-3 or TRBV12-4 to TRBJ2-5, with TRBD2 matching over 8 bases. The sample was liver tumor tissue from sampling region 4. Subset here: tumor region T4, right-lateral pole. This TCR came from a woman aged 55-70 years with primary liver carcinoma and hepatitis B virus infection. CDR3 protein: CASSPFKAGAGRTETQYF. CDR3 DNA sequence: TGTGCCAGCAGTCCCTTTAAAGCGGGGGCCGGGAGAACGGAGACCCAGTACTTC.